Below are 32 T cell receptor beta chains sequenced from a single sample in a study of T cells in Graves' hyperthyroidism and ophthalmopathy. RNA transcripts provided the source from which TCR beta CDR3 regions were amplified. Initially, a first-round RT-PCR of the TCR CDR3 employed the HTBI primer set. TCRdb analysed the multiplex PCR reads with MiXCR anew, one entry per CDR3 protein. In the table there are fewer than 110,000 distinct CDR3 sequences, about 15% of which are singletons. Source material: blood. These receptors were obtained from a woman aged 50 to 60 with Graves' hyperthyroidism.

To note about this clonotype: A read error is possible here, since a much larger clone lies one base away. This is likely a read error, given that the CDR3 carries no conserved phenylalanine or tryptophan at its end. The V and J genes are TRBV20-1 and TRBJ2-2, with TRBD2 identical over 16 bases. The V gene's germline CDR1 is DFQATT and CDR2 SNEGSKA (reference sequence). The CDR3 consists of 16 residues. J gave up 6 bases and V 5 bases, and 6 bases lay outside the gene matches. CDR3 nucleotides: TGCAGTGCTCCGGGACTAGCGGGAGGGCCATCCGGGGAGCTGTTTTCT. This encodes CSAPGLAGGPSGELFS.

The chain combines TRBV6-2 or TRBV6-3 with TRBJ2-2; a possible D gene is TRBD2 (5 bases). Germline V lookup: CDR1 MNHEY, CDR2 SVGEGT. The CDR3 is made up of 16 amino acids. V was trimmed by 0 bases and J by 4 bases, leaving 12 bases between them. CDR3 DNA sequence: TGTGCCAGCAGTTACTCAGGTCGGGGTGGCACCGGGGAGCTGTTTTTT. Amino acid sequence: CASSYSGRGGTGELFF.

This clonotype appeared many times. This chain links TRBV28 with TRBJ2-7; TRBD2 agrees at 10 bases. The CDR3 sequence is 16 residues long. Per germline, CDR1 MDHEN and CDR2 SYDVKM. The trim removed 2 bases at V and 4 bases at J, leaving 8 bases unmatched. The CDR3 coding sequence is TGTGCCAGCAGTTTAGGAAAAACTAGCGGGATTTACGAGCAGTACGTC. Translation: CASSLGKTSGIYEQYV.

This chain joins TRBV29-1 and TRBJ2-5, with D possibly being TRBD1 (7 bases). This CDR3 comprises 14 residues. The germline gives CDR1 SQVTM, CDR2 ANQGSEA. Trimming shortened V by 2 bases and J by 5 bases, and 15 bases separated the two germline ends. The DNA of the CDR3 is TGCAGCGTTGAAAAATGGGCAGGGGGGGAGACCCAGTACTTC. Amino acids: CSVEKWAGGETQYF.

This clonotype was counted between two and nine times. The chain has TRBV7-9 and TRBJ2-3; tentatively, D is TRBD1 or TRBD2 (5 bases each). The germline V gene has CDR1 SEHNR and CDR2 FQNEAQ (reference sequence). V was trimmed by 2 bases and J by 2 bases, leaving 14 bases between them. The CDR3 extends over 16 amino acids. The CDR3 DNA sequence: TGTGCCAGCAGCTTATATCCCACCGGGACCACAGATACGCAGTATTTT. Translation gives CASSLYPTGTTDTQYF.

The chain is built from TRBV20-1 and TRBJ2-1, with a tentative D call TRBD1 (6 bases). The CDR3 is 15 residues long. Germline V gives CDR1 DFQATT, CDR2 SNEGSKA (reference sequence). With 2 bases removed from V and 5 bases from J, the gap between germline ends came to 16 bases. The CDR3 reads CSARRPGHNDNEQFF. The CDR3 DNA follows: TGCAGTGCTAGACGACCGGGACATAACGACAATGAGCAGTTCTTC.

V and J are TRBV20-1 and TRBJ2-1; TRBD2 aligns across 12 bases. Trimming cost V 6 bases and J 6 bases; bases outside gene matches: 3. Germline loops: CDR1 DFQATT, CDR2 SNEGSKA (reference sequence). The CDR3 has 13 amino acids. The CDR3 loop reads CSAGLAGINEQFF. The CDR3 nucleotides read TGCAGTGCAGGACTAGCGGGGATCAATGAGCAGTTCTTC.

For this clonotype: The junction shows a germline mismatch at one end, possibly a read error. The V gene is TRBV5-1, the J gene TRBJ2-1; 7 nucleotides match TRBD2. The CDR3 is made up of 16 amino acids. The germline V gene has CDR1 SGHRS and CDR2 YFSETQ. Here the CDR3 DNA reads TGCGCCAACAGCGGGACCGGGACGGAAAACTACAATGAGCAGTTCTTC. Translated, it gives CANSGTGTENYNEQFF.

This clonotype has at least ten counts. The chain uses TRBV12-3 or TRBV12-4 and TRBJ2-4, with D maybe TRBD1 (6 bases). V dropped 6 bases and J dropped 8 bases, with 17 bases sitting between them. The CDR3 loop spans 14 amino acids. Here the CDR3 reads CASSIQGMEDIQYF. The CDR3 nucleotides read TGTGCCAGCAGCATTCAGGGGATGGAGGACATTCAGTACTTC.

The chain is built from TRBV19 and TRBJ1-5; D not certain. The CDR3 spans 13 residues. The V gene's germline CDR1 is LNHDA and CDR2 SQIVND (reference sequence). Trimming removed 10 bases at V and 3 bases at J, with 13 bases between. Here the CDR3 DNA reads TGTGCCACCTCAGGAAGCGTCAATCAGCCCCAGCATTTT. Amino acids: CATSGSVNQPQHF.

This clonotype was observed at least ten times. This chain links TRBV27 with TRBJ2-7; 9 bases are a match to TRBD1. Germline CDR1 MNHEY, CDR2 SMNVEV (reference sequence). The CDR3 has 16 amino acids. Trimming cost V 5 bases and J 4 bases; bases outside gene matches: 12. This CDR3 reads CASSPGTGFSRYEQYF. In DNA, the CDR3 is TGTGCCAGCAGTCCCGGGACAGGGTTCAGCAGGTACGAGCAGTACTTC.

The table lists this clonotype with many counts. The V and J genes are TRBV5-1 and TRBJ1-1, with no clear D. Germline V CDR1 and CDR2: SGHRS, YFSETQ. The CDR3 runs to 15 residues. The V and J ends lost 0 bases and 1 base respectively, with 10 bases between them. The CDR3 here is CASSLGGRKNTEAFF. In nucleotides, the CDR3 is TGCGCCAGCAGCTTGGGCGGCAGGAAGAACACTGAAGCTTTCTTT.

This clonotype was picked up a small number of times. The V call is TRBV11-2, the J call TRBJ1-5, with 7 bases aligning to TRBD1. This CDR3 comprises 15 residues. V shed 6 bases and J 6 bases; nucleotides not matched to a gene: 11. CDR1 and CDR2 from the germline V gene are SGHAT and FQNNGV. This CDR3 reads CASSRMTGPGQPQHF. The CDR3 bases are TGTGCCAGCAGTCGTATGACAGGGCCCGGTCAGCCCCAGCATTTT.

This clonotype has only a few counts. The chain joins TRBV7-9 to TRBJ2-7; D might be TRBD1 (6 bases). CDR3 length: 14 residues. Trimming stripped 2 bases from V and 0 bases from J, with 8 bases between. Germline lookup yields CDR1 SEHNR and CDR2 FQNEAQ (reference sequence). In DNA, the CDR3 is TGTGCCAGCAGCTTATCAGGGGCCTCCTACGAGCAGTACTTC. Translating gives CASSLSGASYEQYF.

The rearrangement links TRBV6-2 or TRBV6-3 to TRBJ2-5; 11 bases match TRBD1. The CDR3 spans 13 residues. CDR1 and CDR2 from the germline V gene are MNHEY and SVGEGT. V dropped 7 bases and J dropped 5; count of bases not matched to a gene: 3. The CDR3 sequence is CASTGTGGETQYF. The CDR3, as DNA: TGTGCCAGCACCGGGACAGGGGGTGAGACCCAGTACTTC.

Ten or more counts support this clonotype. This chain joins TRBV10-3 and TRBJ2-1, with 9 bases identical to TRBD1. The germline gives CDR1 ENHRY, CDR2 SYGVKD. The CDR3 consists of 15 residues. Trimming at V came to 6 bases and at J to 5 bases, leaving 8 bases not matched to a gene. The CDR3 sequence is CAIRDRDRAHNEQFF. CDR3 nucleotides: TGTGCCATCAGGGACCGGGACAGGGCCCACAATGAGCAGTTCTTC.

This clonotype was recorded at least ten times. The genes are TRBV5-1 and TRBJ2-4, with 12 bases matching TRBD2. The length of the CDR3 is 14 residues. From germline, CDR1 is SGHRS and CDR2 YFSETQ. The junction had 0 bases not matched to a gene; V was cut back by 0 bases and J by 8 bases. CDR3 nucleotide sequence: TGCGCCAGCAGCTTGGGACTAGCGGGAGACATTCAGTACTTC. This gives the protein CASSLGLAGDIQYF.

This clonotype was seen at least ten times. The gene calls are TRBV29-1 and TRBJ2-1; TRBD2 agrees at 7 bases. CDR1 is SQVTM and CDR2 is ANQGSEA in the germline V gene. This CDR3 has 12 residues. J lost 10 bases, V lost 2 bases, and 5 bases had no gene match. CDR3 sequence reads: CSVERGRGEQFF. The CDR3 DNA sequence: TGCAGCGTTGAACGAGGGCGGGGGGAGCAGTTCTTC.

This clonotype came up many times. One end of the junction fails to match germline, which may point to a read error. This chain joins TRBV27 and TRBJ1-5; D possibly corresponds to TRBD1 (6 bases). Germline V gene sequence: CDR1 MNHEY, CDR2 SMNVEV (reference sequence). The length of the CDR3 is 14 residues. CDR3 residues: CASSLLGRGQPQHF. In DNA form, the CDR3 reads TGTGCCAGCAGTTTATTAGGACGGGGGCAGCCACAGCATTTT.

This clonotype was detected many times. This rearrangement joins TRBV29-1 to TRBJ1-2, with a possible D match to TRBD1 (5 bases). Trimming removed 3 bases at V and 3 bases at J, with 8 bases between. This CDR3 has 12 amino acids. The germline V gene encodes CDR1 SQVTM and CDR2 ANQGSEA. The CDR3 coding sequence is TGCAGCGTTGACAGGGAGGACTATGGCTACACCTTC. Translated, it gives CSVDREDYGYTF.

This clonotype was counted at least ten times. This rearrangement joins TRBV7-9 to TRBJ2-6, with TRBD1 matching 10 bases. Germline V gene sequence: CDR1 SEHNR, CDR2 FQNEAQ (reference sequence). Trimming took 5 bases from V and 4 from J; bases not matched to a gene: 5. The length of the CDR3 is 16 residues. Written as DNA, the CDR3 is TGTGCCAGCAGCCGGACAGGGGGGTACGGGGCCAACGTCCTGACTTTC. The encoded protein is CASSRTGGYGANVLTF.

This clonotype was observed at least ten times. The chain recombines TRBV2 with TRBJ2-2; 8 positions agree with TRBD1. The J segment lost 1 base and the V segment lost 6 bases, leaving 4 bases of the junction unmatched. Germline lookup yields CDR1 SNHLY and CDR2 FYNNEI. CDR3 length equals 15 residues. The CDR3, as DNA: TGTGCCAGCAGCGGACAGGGACTGAACACCGGGGAGCTGTTTTTT. Its translation is CASSGQGLNTGELFF.

This clonotype was counted ten times or more. The chain employs TRBV20-1 and TRBJ2-3, with 8 nucleotides matching TRBD1. This CDR3 comprises 15 residues. Trimming took 6 bases from V and 1 from J; bases not matched to a gene: 9. Germline assignment: CDR1 DFQATT and CDR2 SNEGSKA (reference sequence). CDR3 sequence (DNA): TGCAGTGCAGAGGGACAGGAAGGTCGCACAGATACGCAGTATTTT. This translates into CSAEGQEGRTDTQYF.

This clonotype has ten or more counts. This chain connects TRBV30 to TRBJ2-2; D is ambiguous. This CDR3 is built from 14 residues. Trimming removed 0 bases from V and 7 bases from J, with 12 bases in between. Germline CDR1 and CDR2: GTSNPN and SVGIG (reference sequence). CDR3 bases: TGTGCCTGGAGTGTAGGGCAGGCAGGCGGGGAGCTGTTTTTT. It encodes CAWSVGQAGGELFF.

This clonotype was counted ten times or more. The gene calls are TRBV6-5 and TRBJ2-1, with 10 bases matching TRBD2. Germline V gives CDR1 MNHEY, CDR2 SVGAGI. The CDR3 is 16 residues long. J lost 11 bases, V lost 2 bases, and 12 bases had no gene match. The chain's CDR3 is CASSYDALAGSSKQFF. CDR3 bases: TGTGCCAGCAGTTACGACGCACTAGCGGGATCCTCAAAGCAGTTCTTC.

The sample holds many counts of this clonotype. The CDR3 protein is CASSRVRKCEQYV. CDR3 coding DNA: TGCGCCAGCAGCCGAGTTAGGAAATGCGAGCAGTACGTC. V usage is TRBV5-1 and J usage is TRBJ2-7; D is unclear. There are 13 residues in the CDR3. V lost 4 bases to trimming and J lost 6 bases, with 14 bases between them. Germline V gives CDR1 SGHRS, CDR2 YFSETQ.

The chain employs TRBV28 and TRBJ2-1; 11 positions match TRBD2. This CDR3 region has 18 residues. V was pared by 4 bases and J by 3 bases, with 11 bases of the junction left unmatched. CDR1 and CDR2 (germline): MDHEN, SYDVKM. As DNA, the CDR3 is TGTGCCAGCAGTTGGCCCGAGGGACTAGCGGATATCTACAATGAGCAGTTCTTC. Translated: CASSWPEGLADIYNEQFF.

This clonotype was observed many times. J is TRBJ2-5 and V is TRBV20-1; 8 bases are a match to TRBD2. The germline gives CDR1 DFQATT, CDR2 SNEGSKA (reference sequence). There are 15 residues in the CDR3. The trim removed 0 bases at V and 5 bases at J, leaving 8 bases unmatched. CDR3 protein: CSAREPGLVGETQYF. CDR3 sequence (DNA): TGCAGTGCTAGAGAACCGGGACTAGTTGGCGAGACCCAGTACTTC.

In regard to this clonotype: Just one base apart from a much larger clone, this may be a read error. Given the absence of the conserved phenylalanine or tryptophan at the CDR3 end, a read error is likely. The V and J genes are TRBV10-3 and TRBJ2-1, with 11 bases matching TRBD1. CDR1 is ENHRY and CDR2 is SYGVKD in the germline V gene. Trimming at V came to 6 bases and at J to 1 base, leaving 11 bases not matched to a gene. The CDR3 contains 18 residues. The DNA of the CDR3 is TGTGCCATCAGCCCGGGACAGGGGGAGGGGGATTCCTACAATGAGCAGTTCTGC. Translated: CAISPGQGEGDSYNEQFC.

This clonotype was detected only a few times. The chain combines TRBV9 with TRBJ2-1, with a possible D match to TRBD2 (7 bases). Germline CDR1 SGDLS, CDR2 YYNGEE. The CDR3 runs 14 residues. Trimming removed 4 bases at V and 7 bases at J, with 15 bases between. CDR3 bases: TGTGCCAGCAGCATGCTCGGGGGGCAGAATGAGCAGTTCTTC. Protein: CASSMLGGQNEQFF.

This clonotype was counted a few times. The chain links TRBV29-1 to TRBJ1-5; D might be TRBD1 (5 bases). The CDR3 runs to 12 residues. V was trimmed by 7 bases and J by 5 bases, leaving 12 bases between them. The germline gives CDR1 SQVTM, CDR2 ANQGSEA. Here the CDR3 reads CSAKRGDQPQHF. In DNA form, the CDR3 reads TGCAGCGCCAAAAGGGGCGATCAGCCCCAGCATTTT.

This clonotype was counted many times. The genes are TRBV12-3 or TRBV12-4 and TRBJ1-6; D remains ambiguous. Trimming left V 8 bases short and J 0 bases short, with 14 bases between. This CDR3 spans 16 amino acids. The CDR3 coding sequence is TGTGCCAGCTCCCCCGGCGAGGGCTCCTATAATTCACCCCTCCACTTT. Protein product: CASSPGEGSYNSPLHF.